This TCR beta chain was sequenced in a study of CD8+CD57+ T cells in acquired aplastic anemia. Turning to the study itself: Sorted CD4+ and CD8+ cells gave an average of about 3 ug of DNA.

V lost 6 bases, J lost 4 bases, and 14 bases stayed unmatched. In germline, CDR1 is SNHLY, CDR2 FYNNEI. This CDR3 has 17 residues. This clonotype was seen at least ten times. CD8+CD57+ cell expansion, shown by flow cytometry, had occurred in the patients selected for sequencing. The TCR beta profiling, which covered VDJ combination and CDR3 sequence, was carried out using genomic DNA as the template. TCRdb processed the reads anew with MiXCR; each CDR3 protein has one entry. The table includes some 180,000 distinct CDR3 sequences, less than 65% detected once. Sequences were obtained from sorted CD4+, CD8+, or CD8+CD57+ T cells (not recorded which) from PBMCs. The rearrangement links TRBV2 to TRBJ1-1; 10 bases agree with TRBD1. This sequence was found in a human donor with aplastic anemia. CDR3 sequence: CASRSTRDRGMSTEAFF. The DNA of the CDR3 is TGTGCCAGCAGGAGTACCCGGGACAGGGGAATGAGCACTGAAGCTTTCTTT.